The clone carrying this T cell receptor beta chain was picked up a small number of times. Its cognate antigen is unknown. This sample was included in a study of response to subunit inactivated influenza vaccine. Study-wide results and limits: Each seasonal influenza vaccination recruits few new T cells, the authors suggested.

Via MiXCR, TCRdb re-called the RT-PCR reads, giving one row per CDR3 protein. This sample has roughly 670,000 distinct CDR3 sequences; 14% occur once, and the top ten carry 7.6%. V dropped 5 bases and J dropped 2; count of bases not matched to a gene: 15. The CDR3 is made up of 17 amino acids. The sequencing here drew on PBMCs from blood, taken approximately 15 days before vaccination. The chain recombines TRBV12-3 or TRBV12-4 with TRBJ2-7; 7 bases fit TRBD1. The TCR comes from a man in his forties or fifties who received an inactivated influenza vaccine. Here the CDR3 reads CASSPQADRHPAYEQYF. The CDR3 DNA reads TGTGCCAGCAGTCCCCAGGCGGACAGGCACCCAGCCTACGAGCAGTACTTC.